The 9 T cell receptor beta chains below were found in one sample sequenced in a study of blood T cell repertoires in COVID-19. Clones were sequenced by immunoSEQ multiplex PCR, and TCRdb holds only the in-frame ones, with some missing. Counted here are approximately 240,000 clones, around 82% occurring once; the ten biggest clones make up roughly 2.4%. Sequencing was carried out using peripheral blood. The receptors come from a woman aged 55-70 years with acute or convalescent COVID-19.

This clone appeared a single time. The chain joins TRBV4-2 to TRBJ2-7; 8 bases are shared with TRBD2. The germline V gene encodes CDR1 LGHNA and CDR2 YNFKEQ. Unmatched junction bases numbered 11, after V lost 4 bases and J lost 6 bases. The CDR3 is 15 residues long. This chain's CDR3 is CASSPRTSHLSEQYF. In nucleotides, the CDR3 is TGTGCCAGCAGCCCACGGACTAGCCACTTGAGCGAGCAGTACTTC.

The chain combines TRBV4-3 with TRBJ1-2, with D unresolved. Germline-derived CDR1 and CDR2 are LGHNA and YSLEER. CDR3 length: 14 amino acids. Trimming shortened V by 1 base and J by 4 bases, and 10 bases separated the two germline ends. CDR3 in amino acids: CASSQGSGIYGYTF. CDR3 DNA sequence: TGCGCCAGCAGCCAAGGTTCAGGCATCTATGGCTACACCTTC.

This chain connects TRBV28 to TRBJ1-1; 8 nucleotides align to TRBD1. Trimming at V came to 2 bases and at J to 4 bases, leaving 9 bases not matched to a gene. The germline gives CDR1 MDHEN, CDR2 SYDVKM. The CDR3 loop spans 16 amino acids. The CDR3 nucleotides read TGTGCCAGCAGTTTAGGGGTCGGCAGGGGGCCCACTGAAGCTTTCTTT. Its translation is CASSLGVGRGPTEAFF.

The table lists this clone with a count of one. In nucleotides, the CDR3 is TGTGCCAGCAGCTCGGGACTAGCGGGGCAAGAGACCCAGTACTTC. Amino acid sequence: CASSSGLAGQETQYF. The chain links TRBV11-2 to TRBJ2-5, with TRBD2 matching 13 bases. Germline trimming cut 4 bases from V and 2 bases from J; bases unmatched to any gene: 1. Germline V lookup: CDR1 SGHAT, CDR2 FQNNGV. The CDR3 is 15 residues long.

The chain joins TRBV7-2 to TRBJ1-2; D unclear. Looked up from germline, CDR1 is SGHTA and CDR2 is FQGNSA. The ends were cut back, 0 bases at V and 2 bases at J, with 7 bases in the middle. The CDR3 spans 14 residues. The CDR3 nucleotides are TGTGCCAGCAGCTTAGCGCGGCAGAACTATGGCTACACCTTC. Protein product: CASSLARQNYGYTF.

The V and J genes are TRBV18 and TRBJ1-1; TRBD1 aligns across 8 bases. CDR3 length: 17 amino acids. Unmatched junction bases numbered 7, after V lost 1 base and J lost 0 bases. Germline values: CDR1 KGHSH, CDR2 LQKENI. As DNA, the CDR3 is TGTGCCAGCTCACCACAGACAGGGGTGGGGATGAACACTGAAGCTTTCTTT. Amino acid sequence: CASSPQTGVGMNTEAFF.

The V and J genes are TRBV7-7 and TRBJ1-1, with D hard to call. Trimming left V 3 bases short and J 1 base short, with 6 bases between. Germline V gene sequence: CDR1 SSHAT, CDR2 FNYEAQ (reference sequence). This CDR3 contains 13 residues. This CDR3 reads CASSLETNTEAFF. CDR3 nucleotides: TGTGCCAGCAGCTTGGAGACGAACACTGAAGCTTTCTTT.

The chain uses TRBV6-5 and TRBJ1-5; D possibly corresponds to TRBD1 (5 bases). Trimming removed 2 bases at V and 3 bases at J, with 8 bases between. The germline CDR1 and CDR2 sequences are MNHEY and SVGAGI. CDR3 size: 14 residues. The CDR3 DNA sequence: TGTGCCAGCAGTTACGCAGGGAACAATCAGCCCCAGCATTTT. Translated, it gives CASSYAGNNQPQHF.

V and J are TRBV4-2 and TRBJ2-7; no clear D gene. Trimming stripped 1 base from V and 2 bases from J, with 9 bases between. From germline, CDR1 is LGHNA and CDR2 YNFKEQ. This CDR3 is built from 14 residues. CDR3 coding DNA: TGTGCCAGCAGCCAAGTCGGTAGAACCTACGAGCAGTACTTC. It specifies CASSQVGRTYEQYF.